The clone carrying this TCR beta chain is labeled medium-sized. The V end was cut by 5 bases, the J end by 7 bases, with 15 bases between. CDR1 is MNHNS and CDR2 is SASEGT in the germline V gene. The CDR3 is 14 residues long. MiXCR reprocessed the PCR reads for TCRdb. The data hold about 39,000 clones, with approximately 15% observed a single time. This record belongs to a study of metastatic and nonmetastatic thyroid tumors. Study overall: Repertoire data that came from the blood and tumor or nodule tissue of malignant and benign thyroid patients were compared.

Before thyroid surgery, none of the patients had received any treatment. Sequencing input: blood. J is TRBJ2-1 and V is TRBV6-1; D is possibly TRBD2 (5 bases). This receptor was obtained from a female donor with papillary thyroid cancer or a benign thyroid nodule (not recorded which). Some clones in this sample may be carry-over from other donors' samples. CDR3 loop: CASSTGLEGNEQFF. The CDR3 DNA follows: TGTGCCAGCAGTACCGGACTGGAAGGGAATGAGCAGTTCTTC.